The present entry profiles one TCR beta chain with its context. These data come from a study of T cell changes during pregnancy in multiple sclerosis. The repertoire was sequenced with immunoSEQ multiplex PCR; TCRdb's copy has only in-frame clones and lacks some. Seen here are approximately 70,000 clones, about 94% observed once, and the top ten hold roughly 1.7%. Between the trimmed V and J ends, which lost 3 bases and 7 bases, there was a span of 10 bases. The CDR3 contains 13 residues. CDR1 and CDR2 (germline): KGHSH, LQKENI. This receptor was taken from a female donor in good health, enrolled as a control in a pregnancy study. Source: peripheral blood, taken in the first trimester of pregnancy. This chain joins TRBV18 and TRBJ2-1; D not certain. The CDR3 sequence is CASSPTSRNEQFF. The CDR3 DNA is TGTGCCAGCTCACCTACGAGTCGGAATGAGCAGTTCTTC.